This T cell receptor (beta chain) was recovered during a study of human T cells and chemical hapten exposure. Findings and caveats of the study: Versus controls, significantly more large CDR3 similarity clusters arose from expanded TCRs. DPC sensitization left the count of TCRs above 1 in 1000 unchanged.

The time point denotes: patch test 1, 2 weeks after DPC sensitization. Treatment noted: therapeutic diphenylcyclopropenone sensitization with weekly scalp DPC. Non-pregnant alopecia patients aged 18 to 70, suitable for DPC therapy. Someone pulled total RNA out of unfractionated whole blood. Via MiXCR, TCRdb re-called the RACE reads, giving one row per CDR3 protein. In the table there are 150,000 to 200,000 distinct CDR3 sequences, roughly 14% of which are singletons. Deletions cut 0 bases from V and 4 bases from J, with 9 bases between. Germline CDR1 SGHDN, CDR2 FVKESK. CDR3 length: 14 amino acids. This clonotype was counted many times. The antigen remains undetermined.

This sequence originates from a woman aged 25 to 39 with alopecia areata. Some clones in this sample may be carry-over from other donors' samples. The gene calls are TRBV14 and TRBJ1-1, with a tentative D call TRBD1 (5 bases). The specimen was whole blood, collected in connection with sensitization to the hapten diphenylcyclopropenone (DPC). The CDR3 nucleotides are TGTGCCAGCAGCCAAGAACGGGGGAGCACTGAAGCTTTCTTT. Its translation is CASSQERGSTEAFF.